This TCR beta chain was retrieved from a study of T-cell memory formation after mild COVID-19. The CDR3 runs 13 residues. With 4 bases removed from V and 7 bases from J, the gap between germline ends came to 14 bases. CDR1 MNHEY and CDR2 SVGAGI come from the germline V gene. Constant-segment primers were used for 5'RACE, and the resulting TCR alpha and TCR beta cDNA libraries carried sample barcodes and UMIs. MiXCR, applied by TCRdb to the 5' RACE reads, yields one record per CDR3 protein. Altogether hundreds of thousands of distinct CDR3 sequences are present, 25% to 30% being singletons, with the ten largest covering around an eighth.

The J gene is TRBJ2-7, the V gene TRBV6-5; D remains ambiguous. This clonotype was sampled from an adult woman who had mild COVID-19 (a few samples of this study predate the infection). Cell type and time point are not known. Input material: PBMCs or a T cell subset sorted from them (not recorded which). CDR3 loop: CASSFGLLGEQYF. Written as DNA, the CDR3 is TGTGCCAGCAGTTTCGGGCTCCTAGGGGAGCAGTACTTC.